Listed below are T cell receptor beta chains from one sample, sequenced in a study of blood T cell repertoires in COVID-19. Sequencing used immunoSEQ multiplex PCR; TCRdb keeps in-frame clones, though not all of them. The table includes 240,000 or so clones, more than 75% detected once. Sequencing was done on a sample of peripheral blood. All receptors come from a woman aged 35 to 49 who had recovered from COVID-19. Both conserved end residues are part of each CDR3. The D gene is left open where the match is weak. Some rows mark clone size as missing; the rest say once, few, many or name a class of expanded clone.

>TRBD1|TRBJ1-1|TRBV4-2|once
CASSGRDRGTEAFF
TGTGCCAGCAGCGGACGGGACAGAGGCACTGAAGCTTTCTTT
>TRBD2|TRBJ2-7|TRBV11-3|.
CASSPGGNYEQYF
TGTGCCAGCAGCCCGGGGGGAAACTACGAGCAGTACTTC
>.|TRBJ1-5|TRBV6-6|.
CASSYSRQPQHF
TGTGCCAGCAGTTACTCGCGGCAGCCCCAGCATTTT
>TRBD1|TRBJ1-4|TRBV5-1|.
CASSGGDRPNEKLFF
TGCGCCAGCAGCGGGGGGGACAGGCCCAATGAAAAACTGTTTTTT
>.|TRBJ1-3|TRBV12-2|.
CASHNLGGAPLAAGNTIYF
TGTGCAAGTCACAACTTGGGGGGGGCACCCCTGGCCGCTGGAAACACCATATATTTT
>TRBD2|TRBJ2-2|TRBV18|.
CASSPVGSGLAGELFF
TGTGCCAGCTCACCGGTGGGTAGCGGGCTCGCCGGGGAGCTGTTTTTT
>.|TRBJ2-2|TRBV5-4|.
CASSPAASLNTGELFF
TGTGCCAGCAGCCCTGCGGCTAGCCTGAACACCGGGGAGCTGTTTTTT
>TRBD2|TRBJ2-4|TRBV30|.
CAGAGGIQNIQYF
TGTGCCGGAGCGGGGGGGATACAAAACATTCAGTACTTC
>TRBD2|TRBJ2-5|TRBV5-1|.
CASSILAGGTETQYF
TGCGCCAGCAGCATCCTAGCGGGAGGAACAGAGACCCAGTACTTC
>TRBD1|TRBJ2-3|TRBV11-3|.
CASSSPGQGVPDTQYF
TGTGCCAGCAGCAGCCCGGGACAGGGGGTGCCAGATACGCAGTATTTT
>.|TRBJ2-5|TRBV10-1|.
CASTGQGWETQYF
TGCGCCAGCACCGGGCAGGGGTGGGAGACCCAGTACTTC
>.|TRBJ1-2|TRBV6-6|.
CASSYSGHIGYGYTF
TGTGCCAGCAGTTACTCGGGCCACATCGGCTATGGCTACACCTTC
>.|TRBJ2-1|TRBV28|once
CASSPPTGSRVDEQFF
TGTGCCAGCAGTCCACCAACCGGGTCCAGGGTCGATGAGCAGTTCTTC
>.|TRBJ2-5|TRBV12-3/TRBV12-4|.
CASSLGRQETQYF
TGTGCCAGCAGTTTAGGCAGACAAGAGACCCAGTACTTC
>.|TRBJ2-7|TRBV3-1/TRBV3-2|.
CASSPGYEQYF
TGTGCCAGCAGCCCCGGCTACGAGCAGTACTTC
>TRBD2|TRBJ2-7|TRBV28|.
CATYSGSGYEQYF
TGTGCCACCTATAGCGGGAGCGGGTACGAGCAGTACTTC
>TRBD1|TRBJ1-3|TRBV30|.
CAWTRDSGNTIYF
TGTGCCTGGACCCGGGACAGTGGAAACACCATATATTTT
>TRBD2|TRBJ2-1|TRBV11-3|.
CASSLDLWDGRPTYNEQFF
TGTGCCAGCAGCTTAGATCTTTGGGACGGGAGGCCGACCTACAATGAGCAGTTCTTC
>TRBD1|TRBJ2-2|TRBV30|.
CAWTDRAGELFF
TGTGCCTGGACCGACAGGGCCGGGGAGCTGTTTTTT
>.|TRBJ2-6|TRBV11-1|.
CASSLEEGGANVLTF
TGTGCCAGCAGCTTAGAGGAGGGTGGGGCCAACGTCCTGACTTTC
>.|TRBJ1-6|TRBV7-2|.
CASSLAGGGSAPLHF
TGTGCCAGCAGCTTAGCGGGGGGGGGTTCTGCACCCCTCCACTTT
>TRBD1|TRBJ1-4|TRBV25-1|.
CASSGTGSGEKLFF
TGTGCCAGCAGTGGGACAGGGTCTGGGGAAAAACTGTTTTTT
>TRBD2|TRBJ2-1|TRBV3-1/TRBV3-2|.
CASSRRGGGGNEQFF
TGTGCCAGCAGCCGCCGGGGTGGGGGGGGCAATGAGCAGTTCTTC
>.|TRBJ2-5|TRBV5-1|.
CATSGGGGGETQYF
TGCGCCACCTCGGGTGGCGGAGGCGGGGAGACCCAGTACTTC
>.|TRBJ1-1|TRBV9|.
CASSVAGGPLNTEAFF
TGTGCCAGCAGCGTAGCCGGCGGTCCTCTGAACACTGAAGCTTTCTTT
>.|TRBJ1-2|TRBV7-9|.
CASSPPGGGPLGYGYTF
TGTGCCAGCAGTCCCCCGGGGGGGGGCCCCCTGGGCTATGGCTACACCTTC
>TRBD1|TRBJ2-5|TRBV6-5|.
CASSSGTGWGETQYF
TGTGCCAGCAGTTCTGGGACAGGGTGGGGGGAGACCCAGTACTTC
>.|TRBJ1-5|TRBV6-5|.
CATSGTLTKGEPQHF
TGTGCCACCTCCGGGACACTAACTAAGGGAGAGCCCCAGCATTTT
>TRBD2|TRBJ2-3|TRBV5-1|.
CASGLAGDRSQYF
TGCGCCAGCGGACTAGCGGGAGACCGCTCGCAGTATTTT
>.|TRBJ2-3|TRBV27|.
CASSQRYRVGRADFTDTQYF
TGTGCCAGCAGCCAACGGTACAGGGTTGGCAGAGCGGATTTCACAGATACGCAGTATTTT
>.|TRBJ2-7|TRBV7-2|.
CASSRTGQGYEQYF
TGTGCCAGCAGCCGTACCGGGCAGGGCTACGAGCAGTACTTC
>.|TRBJ1-5|TRBV19|once
CASSTPGNQPQHF
TGTGCCAGTAGTACCCCCGGGAATCAGCCCCAGCATTTT
>.|TRBJ1-1|TRBV5-1|.
CASSLAGGTFF
TGCGCCAGCAGCTTGGCCGGGGGTACTTTCTTT
>TRBD1|TRBJ2-2|TRBV2|.
CASSEGGLAGGGELFF
TGTGCCAGCAGTGAAGGCGGTCTCGCAGGGGGCGGGGAGCTGTTTTTT
>.|TRBJ1-1|TRBV10-3|.
CAISDVGGFAEAFF
TGTGCCATCAGTGATGTGGGGGGGTTCGCTGAAGCTTTCTTT
>TRBD2|TRBJ2-1|TRBV7-8|.
CASSEEGGRYNEQFF
TGTGCCAGCAGCGAGGAGGGAGGGAGGTACAATGAGCAGTTCTTC
>TRBD1|TRBJ1-3|TRBV27|.
CASGAAGGFGNTIYF
TGTGCCAGCGGAGCGGCAGGGGGCTTTGGAAACACCATATATTTT
>.|TRBJ1-2|TRBV9|.
CASSTADSYYGYTF
TGTGCCAGCAGCACAGCGGACAGCTACTATGGCTACACCTTC
>.|TRBJ1-5|TRBV2|.
CASSEAGALQHF
TGTGCCAGCAGTGAAGCGGGGGCCCTTCAGCATTTT
>TRBD1|TRBJ2-1|TRBV7-8|.
CASSLDRDLAEQFF
TGTGCCAGCAGCCTCGACAGGGATCTTGCCGAGCAGTTCTTC
>.|TRBJ2-2|TRBV18|.
CASSPRPDRPNTGELFF
TGTGCCAGCTCACCACGGCCCGACAGACCGAACACCGGGGAGCTGTTTTTT
>TRBD1|TRBJ2-6|TRBV10-1|.
CASSEPPGRQGAAGANVLTF
TGCGCCAGCAGTGAGCCACCAGGTAGGCAGGGGGCTGCCGGGGCCAACGTCCTGACTTTC
>.|TRBJ1-5|TRBV6-5|.
CASSYGGGVGAQHF
TGTGCCAGCAGTTACGGTGGGGGGGTAGGGGCCCAGCATTTT
>.|TRBJ1-1|TRBV30|.
CAWRRQFGRSEAFF
TGTGCCTGGAGGAGACAGTTTGGTCGGTCTGAAGCTTTCTTT
>TRBD1|TRBJ2-7|TRBV27|.
CATKGQGAYEQYF
TGTGCCACCAAGGGACAGGGAGCCTACGAGCAGTACTTC
>.|TRBJ2-5|TRBV5-1|.
CASSPGTRGVETQYF
TGCGCCAGCAGCCCCGGGACTCGTGGTGTAGAGACCCAGTACTTC
>.|TRBJ1-1|TRBV11-3|.
CTTGDENTEAFF
TGTACCACGGGGGACGAGAACACTGAAGCTTTCTTT
>.|TRBJ1-6|TRBV7-2|.
CASSLIGHSPLHF
TGTGCCAGCAGCTTAATTGGGCATTCACCCCTCCACTTT
>.|TRBJ2-1|TRBV7-8|once
CASSLGRYEQFF
TGTGCCAGCAGCCTGGGGCGGTATGAGCAGTTCTTC
>TRBD2|TRBJ2-1|TRBV29-1|.
CSVGSATSGRGNEQFF
TGCAGCGTTGGTTCGGCGACTAGCGGGAGGGGCAATGAGCAGTTCTTC
>.|TRBJ2-3|TRBV5-1|.
CASSLGGMGGDTQYF
TGCGCCAGCAGCTTGGGCGGCATGGGAGGAGATACGCAGTATTTT
>.|TRBJ2-7|TRBV7-8|.
CASSPLHEQYF
TGTGCCAGCAGCCCCCTCCACGAGCAGTACTTC
>.|TRBJ2-2|TRBV30|.
CAWIWAGRTGELFF
TGTGCCTGGATATGGGCAGGCCGAACCGGGGAGCTGTTTTTT
>.|TRBJ1-2|TRBV4-1|.
CASSQGGLGVDGYTF
TGCGCCAGCAGCCAAGGGGGACTCGGGGTGGATGGCTACACCTTC
>TRBD2|TRBJ2-1|TRBV4-3|.
CASSRAGGHNEQFF
TGCGCCAGCAGCCGGGCGGGGGGCCACAATGAGCAGTTCTTC
>TRBD2|TRBJ2-7|TRBV7-9|once
CASSPSGTSGRQYF
TGTGCCAGCAGCCCCTCCGGGACTAGCGGGAGGCAGTACTTC
>TRBD2|TRBJ2-5|TRBV3-1/TRBV3-2|.
CASSQPREGQGETQYF
TGTGCCAGCAGCCAACCCAGGGAGGGGCAGGGAGAGACCCAGTACTTC
>.|TRBJ1-1|TRBV11-3|.
CASSTETNTEAFF
TGTGCCAGCAGCACGGAGACGAACACTGAAGCTTTCTTT
>.|TRBJ1-2|TRBV6-5|.
CASSTGGRTHGYTF
TGTGCCAGCAGTACGGGGGGGCGTACGCATGGCTACACCTTC